The 11 T cell receptor beta chains presented below share a single source sample, sequenced in a study of preoperative IRX-2 immunotherapy in early breast cancer. Treatment given: preoperative locoregional IRX-2 cytokine immunotherapy. The data were produced by immunoSEQ multiplex PCR, yet TCRdb's version contains in-frame clones alone and is incomplete. The sample records about 62,000 clones, less than 95% being singletons. Sample collection occurred from a patient treated with IRX-2 immunotherapy. Every receptor here comes from a human donor with breast cancer.

The V and J genes are TRBV6-5 and TRBJ2-7, with D perhaps matching TRBD1 (6 bases). The CDR3 spans 12 residues. Per the germline V gene, CDR1 is MNHEY and CDR2 is SVGAGI. With 5 bases removed from V and 6 bases from J, the gap between germline ends came to 11 bases. CDR3 region: CASSPVRGEQYF. CDR3 bases: TGTGCCAGCAGTCCGGTCAGGGGCGAGCAGTACTTC.

The J gene is TRBJ2-1, the V gene TRBV7-6, with D possibly being TRBD1 or TRBD2 (6 bases each). CDR3 length: 14 residues. The ends were cut back, 1 base at V and 6 bases at J, with 10 bases in the middle. Germline CDR1 SGHVS, CDR2 FNYEAQ. CDR3 protein: CASSLGEGGNEQFF. The CDR3 DNA reads as TGTGCCAGCAGCTTAGGCGAGGGGGGCAATGAGCAGTTCTTC. The variable domain in full, completed from reference TRBV7-6 and TRBJ2-1, reads GAGVSQSPRYKVTKRGQDVALRCDPISGHVSLYWYRQALGQGPEFLTYFNYEAQQDKSGLPNDRFSAERPEGSISTLTIQRTEQRDSAMYRCASSLGEGGNEQFFGPGTRLTVL.

The chain couples TRBV5-1 to TRBJ1-1, with D uncertain. This CDR3 has 16 amino acids. Germline lookup yields CDR1 SGHRS and CDR2 YFSETQ. The V and J ends lost 1 base and 4 bases respectively, with 17 bases between them. The CDR3 nucleotides are TGCGCCAGCAGCTTGTTCGACGCCTCCTCGGGCACTGAAGCTTTCTTT. Its translation is CASSLFDASSGTEAFF.

About this clone itself: The same CDR3 is also encoded by other DNA sequences in this sample. The chain couples TRBV19 to TRBJ1-5; maybe TRBD1 (6 bases). The CDR3 totals 17 residues. The germline V gene encodes CDR1 LNHDA and CDR2 SQIVND (reference sequence). V was shortened by 1 base and J by 2 bases, with 15 bases between the two germline ends. CDR3 protein: CASSIVRGNGGNQPQHF. CDR3 nucleotide sequence: TGTGCCAGTAGTATAGTGAGGGGGAACGGTGGCAATCAGCCCCAGCATTTT.

The chain links TRBV18 to TRBJ1-1; 8 bases are shared with TRBD1. V lost 8 bases, J lost 1 base, and 3 bases stayed unmatched. Looked up from germline, CDR1 is KGHSH and CDR2 is LQKENI. The CDR3 loop spans 13 amino acids. This CDR3 reads CASTGGQNTEAFF. The DNA for the CDR3 is TGTGCCAGCACAGGGGGGCAGAACACTGAAGCTTTCTTT.

The chain is built from TRBV5-1 and TRBJ2-1; D is unclear. The V gene's germline CDR1 is SGHRS and CDR2 YFSETQ. The CDR3 length is 12 residues. Trimming took 0 bases from V and 10 from J, leaving 8 bases between them. CDR3 DNA sequence: TGCGCCAGCAGCTTGGTTTTTAGCGAGCAGTTCTTC. Amino acid sequence: CASSLVFSEQFF.

The chain carries TRBV4-3 and TRBJ2-7; 11 nucleotides match TRBD2. The CDR3 has 17 amino acids. The V and J ends lost 1 base and 2 bases, in that order; junction bases with no gene match: 7. Germline-derived CDR1 and CDR2 are LGHNA and YSLEER. CDR3 sequence reads: CASSQASGRFSPYEQYF. CDR3 nucleotide sequence: TGCGCCAGCAGCCAAGCTAGCGGGAGGTTTAGTCCCTACGAGCAGTACTTC.

The count of this clone is one. The V gene is TRBV11-1, the J gene TRBJ2-5; D call uncertain. This CDR3 is 12 amino acids long. Trimming shortened V by 6 bases and J by 2 bases, and 7 bases separated the two germline ends. Per the germline V gene, CDR1 is SGHAT and CDR2 is FQDESV (reference sequence). In DNA, the CDR3 is TGTGCCAGCAGTCCAAAACAAGAGACCCAGTACTTC. It translates to CASSPKQETQYF.

The rearrangement joins TRBV7-2 to TRBJ1-6; D gene uncertain. The V gene's germline CDR1 is SGHTA and CDR2 FQGNSA. Trimming shortened V by 4 bases and J by 5 bases, and 9 bases separated the two germline ends. The CDR3 runs to 14 residues. The CDR3 DNA is TGTGCCAGCAGCTGGATACCCGATAATTCACCCCTCCACTTT. As protein: CASSWIPDNSPLHF. The full variable domain, in which reference TRBV7-2 and TRBJ1-6 provide the parts outside the CDR3, is GAGVSQSPSNKVTEKGKDVELRCDPISGHTALYWYRQSLGQGLEFLIYFQGNSAPDKSGLPSDRFSAERTGGSVSTLTIQRTQQEDSAVYLCASSWIPDNSPLHFGNGTRLTVT.

The CDR3, as DNA: TGTGCCAGTGCCGGGCAGGGGTCCTACGAGCAGTACTTC. It translates to CASAGQGSYEQYF. The chain joins TRBV19 to TRBJ2-7, with D possibly matching TRBD1 (6 bases). V lost 8 bases, J lost 1 base, and 12 bases lay in between. Germline loops: CDR1 LNHDA, CDR2 SQIVND (reference sequence). There are 13 residues in the CDR3.

The chain carries TRBV2 and TRBJ2-5; D unresolved. Germline V gene data show CDR1 as SNHLY and CDR2 as FYNNEI. Trimming left V 7 bases short and J 0 bases short, with 15 bases between. This CDR3 is built from 15 residues. The CDR3: CASKRSTADQETQYF. CDR3 nucleotide sequence: TGTGCCAGCAAGAGATCAACCGCGGACCAAGAGACCCAGTACTTC. Supplemented by reference TRBV2 and TRBJ2-5, the full variable domain reads EPEVTQTPSHQVTQMGQEVILRCVPISNHLYFYWYRQILGQKVEFLVSFYNNEISEKSEIFDDQFSVERPDGSNFTLKIRSTKLEDSAMYFCASKRSTADQETQYFGPGTRLLVL.